The sequence of this T cell receptor (beta chain) was determined in a study of lung T cells in sarcoidosis with Löfgren's syndrome. Study-wide background: Bronchoalveolar lavage fluid in sarcoidosis accumulates CD4+ T cells. Analyses focused on Löfgren's syndrome patients. Findings of the study overall: Shared TRAV12-1 and TRBV2 CDR3 motifs were reported across several patients. The most expanded V genes in Löfgren's patients were reportedly TRAV12-1 and TRBV2.

The CDR3 extends over 16 amino acids. Deletions cut 2 bases from V and 3 bases from J, with 17 bases between. TCRdb re-derived calls from the reads in MiXCR, one entry per CDR3 protein. The sample carries roughly 150 distinct CDR3 sequences, about a fifth recorded once. This clonotype is termed large. No antigen is known for it. The gene calls are TRBV6-7 and TRBJ2-7; D is unclear. TRBV6-7 belongs to the ORF category, with a function that is uncertain. This TCR came from a human donor with sarcoidosis (Löfgren's syndrome or another form), or a control subject (not recorded which). Input material: CD4+ T cells from bronchoalveolar lavage. CDR3 region: CASSYVPGQLDYEQYF. The CDR3 nucleotides are TGTGCCAGCAGTTACGTGCCAGGTCAACTGGACTACGAGCAGTACTTC.